Following are 18 T cell receptor beta chains from one sample sequenced in a study of blood T cell repertoires in COVID-19. The assay was immunoSEQ multiplex PCR, and TCRdb's table has in-frame clones only and misses some. The sample lists 180,000 or so clones, approximately 80% occurring once. Sequencing was performed on peripheral blood. These receptor sequences come from a woman aged 40 to 50 with COVID-19, enrolled during active disease.

The V call is TRBV27, the J call TRBJ2-7; 7 bases line up with TRBD2. The CDR3 runs to 15 residues. Germline V gene lookup returns CDR1 MNHEY and CDR2 SMNVEV (reference sequence). V lost 0 bases, J lost 2 bases, and 4 bases stayed unmatched. The CDR3 DNA reads TGTGCCAGCAGTTTATCGTGGGGAGGGCCCTACGAGCAGTACTTC. Its translation: CASSLSWGGPYEQYF.

This sequence joins TRBV7-3 and TRBJ1-1; D is undetermined. The V gene's germline CDR1 is SGHTA and CDR2 FQGTGA. V gave up 3 bases and J gave up 5 bases, with 16 bases separating them. The CDR3 totals 15 residues. CDR3 DNA sequence: TGTGCCAGCAGCTTGGTTGCACAGTCACGGACTGAAGCTTTCTTT. This sequence encodes CASSLVAQSRTEAFF.

The J gene is TRBJ2-3, the V gene TRBV24-1, with 8 nucleotides matching TRBD1. J lost 2 bases, V lost 7 bases, and 4 bases had no gene match. The CDR3 sequence is 14 residues long. Germline CDR1 is KGHDR and CDR2 is SFDVKD. CDR3 nucleotides: TGTGCCACCAGCAGGACAGGGCCCACAGATACGCAGTATTTT. It translates to CATSRTGPTDTQYF.

The rearrangement uses TRBV11-2 and TRBJ2-1; tentatively, D is TRBD1 (5 bases). V was pared by 0 bases and J by 7 bases, with 10 bases between. Germline CDR1 and CDR2: SGHAT and FQNNGV. The CDR3 runs 14 residues. As DNA, the CDR3 is TGTGCCAGCAGCTTAGATGGGGCCATTAATGAGCAGTTCTTC. Amino acids: CASSLDGAINEQFF. Supplemented by reference TRBV11-2 and TRBJ2-1, the full variable domain reads EAGVAQSPRYKIIEKRQSVAFWCNPISGHATLYWYQQILGQGPKLLIQFQNNGVVDDSQLPKDRFSAERLKGVDSTLKIQPAKLEDSAVYLCASSLDGAINEQFFGPGTRLTVL.

V is TRBV6-5 and J is TRBJ1-6, with D possibly matching TRBD1 (5 bases). CDR3 length: 15 residues. Trimming took 1 base from V and 10 from J, leaving 14 bases between them. Germline lookup yields CDR1 MNHEY and CDR2 SVGAGI. In nucleotides, the CDR3 is TGTGCCAGCAGTTACTACGGGACGGGGGAGTCACCCCTCCACTTT. It yields the protein CASSYYGTGESPLHF.

This clone showed up just once. For the CDR3, the DNA is TGTGCCAGCAGTTCCAAGACAGGGAACACTGAAGCTTTCTTT. Translating gives CASSSKTGNTEAFF. The rearrangement links TRBV6-1 to TRBJ1-1; TRBD1 is a possible D gene (6 bases). This CDR3 has 14 amino acids. The germline V and J ends were trimmed by 5 bases and 1 base, with 11 bases remaining between them. Germline loops: CDR1 MNHNS, CDR2 SASEGT.

V is TRBV18 and J is TRBJ2-3, with no clear D. V shed 3 bases and J shed 4 bases, with 5 bases lying between them. Per the germline V gene, CDR1 is KGHSH and CDR2 is LQKENI. The CDR3 totals 12 residues. CDR3 DNA: TGTGCCAGCTCACCTGAGTCAGATACGCAGTATTTT. It translates to CASSPESDTQYF.

J is TRBJ1-1 and V is TRBV28; no firm D call. The CDR3 runs to 11 residues. Between the trimmed V and J ends, which lost 2 bases and 10 bases, there was a span of 8 bases. Germline V gene lookup returns CDR1 MDHEN and CDR2 SYDVKM. CDR3 loop: CASSLTLGAFF. DNA for the CDR3: TGTGCCAGCAGTTTAACACTAGGAGCTTTCTTT.

This clone was observed once. Only one base separates this from a far larger clonotype, so it likely reflects a read error. CDR3 nucleotides: TGCGCCTGCAGCCGACCGGGACAAGAGCCTAACTATGGCTACACCTTC. Translation: CACSRPGQEPNYGYTF. The chain joins TRBV4-1 to TRBJ1-2, with D possibly TRBD1 on 6 matching bases. The CDR3 is 16 amino acids. Germline assignment: CDR1 MGHRA and CDR2 YSYEKL.

The V call is TRBV27, the J call TRBJ1-1; D gene uncertain. The CDR3 is 13 amino acids. Germline CDR1 and CDR2: MNHEY and SMNVEV (reference sequence). V was pared by 3 bases and J by 1 base, with 6 bases between. This chain's CDR3 is CASSFTGNTEAFF. CDR3 sequence (DNA): TGTGCCAGCAGTTTTACGGGGAACACTGAAGCTTTCTTT.

This clone was observed once. The chain combines TRBV10-2 with TRBJ2-1; 13 bases line up with TRBD2. This CDR3 region has 16 residues. V shed 10 bases, J shed 7 bases, and the junction held 13 bases outside the gene matches. CDR1 WSHSY and CDR2 SAAADI come from the germline V gene. This chain's CDR3 is CATHDSLAGGRNEQFF. The DNA of the CDR3 is TGCGCCACCCATGATTCACTAGCGGGGGGGCGAAATGAGCAGTTCTTC.

This clone was observed a single time. This sequence joins TRBV18 and TRBJ2-7, with 11 nucleotides matching TRBD1. CDR1 and CDR2 (germline): KGHSH, LQKENI. V lost 4 bases and J lost 5; bases outside the gene matches: 4. CDR3 size: 14 residues. The CDR3, as DNA: TGTGCCAGCTCACAGGGGACAGGGGGACACGAGCAGTACTTC. As protein: CASSQGTGGHEQYF.

This chain connects TRBV10-1 to TRBJ1-2; the match to TRBD1 covers 7 bases. The ends lost 6 bases at V and 4 bases at J; junction bases unmatched: 11. The CDR3 length is 15 residues. The germline gives CDR1 WNHNN, CDR2 SYGVQD (reference sequence). CDR3 region: CASSQGQSSSYGYTF. For the CDR3, the DNA is TGCGCCAGCAGCCAGGGACAGTCCTCTAGCTATGGCTACACCTTC.

The J gene is TRBJ2-5, the V gene TRBV4-1; 9 positions match TRBD2. V shed 1 base, J shed 3 bases, and the junction held 18 bases outside the gene matches. From germline, CDR1 is MGHRA and CDR2 YSYEKL. This CDR3 is 20 amino acids long. As DNA, the CDR3 is TGCGCCAGCAGCCAAGGCCCAGGGAGGCTAGCGGGACGAAGTAAAGAGACCCAGTACTTC. Translation gives CASSQGPGRLAGRSKETQYF.

This clone appeared a few times. A read error may produce the germline difference seen at one junction end. The gene calls are TRBV6-5 and TRBJ1-6; 11 bases are shared with TRBD1. CDR1 is MNHEY, CDR2 SVGAGI, per germline. This CDR3 contains 16 residues. The CDR3 region is CASRYSGTGGTRPLHF. CDR3 in DNA: TGTGCCAGCAGATACTCCGGGACAGGGGGTACCCGACCCCTCCACTTT.

The rearrangement links TRBV6-5 to TRBJ2-1, with TRBD1 identical over 9 bases. Germline lookup yields CDR1 MNHEY and CDR2 SVGAGI. V lost 8 bases to trimming and J lost 7 bases; unmatched junction nucleotides: 6. The CDR3 loop spans 13 amino acids. The DNA of the CDR3 is TGTGCCAGCGCTGGACAGGGGAGGAATGAGCAGTTCTTC. Its translation: CASAGQGRNEQFF.

There are a few counts of this clone. The same CDR3 can be traced to other DNA sequences in this sample. The chain recombines TRBV10-3 with TRBJ2-1; tentative D call: TRBD2 (6 bases). The CDR3 has 12 amino acids. Deletions cut 6 bases from V and 8 bases from J, with 11 bases between. CDR1 is ENHRY, CDR2 SYGVKD, per germline. CDR3 nucleotides: TGTGCCATCAGACGATCTAGCGATGAGCAGTTCTTC. Translation gives CAIRRSSDEQFF.

This clone has more than one count but fewer than ten. The CDR3 nucleotides are TGTGCCAGCAGTGAAGGCGGGGTTGGAAATCAGCCCCAGCATTTT. It specifies CASSEGGVGNQPQHF. V gene TRBV2 combines with J gene TRBJ1-5; D is unresolved. Germline CDR1 reads SNHLY; CDR2 reads FYNNEI. This CDR3 comprises 15 residues. V was cut by 1 base and J by 4 bases, with 11 bases left in between.